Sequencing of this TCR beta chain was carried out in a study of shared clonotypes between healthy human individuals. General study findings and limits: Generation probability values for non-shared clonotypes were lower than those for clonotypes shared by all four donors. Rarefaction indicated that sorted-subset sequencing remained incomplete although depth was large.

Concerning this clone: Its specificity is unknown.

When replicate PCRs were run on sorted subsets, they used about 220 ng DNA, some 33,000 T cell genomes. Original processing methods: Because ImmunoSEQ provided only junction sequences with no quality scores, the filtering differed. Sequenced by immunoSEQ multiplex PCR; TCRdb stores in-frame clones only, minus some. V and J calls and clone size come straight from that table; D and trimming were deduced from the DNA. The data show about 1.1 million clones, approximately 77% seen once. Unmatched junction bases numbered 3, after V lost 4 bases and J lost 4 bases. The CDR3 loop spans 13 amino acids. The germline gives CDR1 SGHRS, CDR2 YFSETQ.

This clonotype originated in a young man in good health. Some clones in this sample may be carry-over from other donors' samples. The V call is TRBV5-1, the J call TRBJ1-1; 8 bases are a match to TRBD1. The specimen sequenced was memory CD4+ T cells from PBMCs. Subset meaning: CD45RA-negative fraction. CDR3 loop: CASSAGGTTEAFF. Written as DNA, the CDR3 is TGCGCCAGCAGCGCAGGGGGCACCACTGAAGCTTTCTTT.